A selection of T cell receptor beta chains follows, all from one sample in a study of T cell responses to AZD1222 COVID-19 vaccine. Data came from immunoSEQ multiplex PCR; TCRdb stores just in-frame clones and leaves some out. The sample has tens of thousands of clones; 90% are singletons. The sequencing used peripheral blood, collected on day 0 of AZD1222 vaccination. These receptors all come from an adult in good health. Both conserved end residues are part of each CDR3. D genes are given only for firm matches. Size tells how often a clone was seen (once, few, many) or the class of an expanded clone, and some rows leave it out.

clone_size j_call v_call d_call cdr3_aa cdr3_nt
. TRBJ2-3 TRBV3-1/TRBV3-2 . CASSQSGGGTDTQYF TGTGCCAGCAGCCAGAGTGGAGGCGGGACAGATACGCAGTATTTT
. TRBJ1-5 TRBV19 TRBD1 CASSSTGGDQPQHF TGTGCCAGTAGTTCGACAGGGGGTGATCAGCCCCAGCATTTT
. TRBJ2-3 TRBV19 . CASSSGGTAGWEYF TGTGCCAGTAGTAGCGGCGGGACAGCAGGGTGGGAGTATTTT
once TRBJ1-6 TRBV18 TRBD1 CASSLGQGVPPLHF TGTGCCAGCTCACTGGGACAGGGGGTACCACCCCTCCACTTT
. TRBJ1-1 TRBV6-1 . CASSTPVSDTEAFF TGTGCCAGCAGTACCCCGGTCTCGGACACTGAAGCTTTCTTT
. TRBJ2-7 TRBV29-1 TRBD1 CSVEDRVGSYEQYF TGCAGCGTTGAGGACAGGGTGGGCTCCTACGAGCAGTACTTC
. TRBJ1-5 TRBV3-1/TRBV3-2 . CASSQDYQGGQPQHF TGTGCCAGCAGCCAAGATTACCAGGGAGGTCAGCCCCAGCATTTT
. TRBJ1-2 TRBV6-1 . CASSEWDRNPNYGYTF TGTGCCAGCAGTGAGTGGGATAGAAACCCAAACTATGGCTACACCTTC
. TRBJ1-1 TRBV29-1 . CSVRGYGTEAFF TGCAGCGTTAGGGGATATGGCACTGAAGCTTTCTTT
. TRBJ2-3 TRBV2 TRBD2 CASSKGLAGGTQYF TGTGCCAGCAGCAAGGGACTAGCGGGGGGGACGCAGTATTTT
once TRBJ2-5 TRBV7-2 TRBD2 CASSLSGVGQETQYF TGTGCCAGCAGCTTAAGCGGGGTAGGCCAAGAGACCCAGTACTTC
. TRBJ1-6 TRBV5-4 . CASSLGGWNSPLHF TGTGCCAGCAGCTTGGGGGGATGGAATTCACCCCTCCACTTT
. TRBJ1-6 TRBV5-1 . CASSLADLRERLHF TGCGCCAGCAGCTTGGCGGACCTCCGAGAGCGCCTCCACTTT
. TRBJ1-2 TRBV7-2 . CASSLGLAGNLQGGYTF TGTGCCAGCAGCTTAGGGCTCGCGGGGAATTTGCAGGGCGGCTACACCTTC
. TRBJ1-3 TRBV14 . CASSQSLVENTIYF TGTGCCAGCAGCCAAAGTCTCGTCGAGAACACCATATATTTT
. TRBJ1-2 TRBV6-2/TRBV6-3 . CASSLGALRGYTF TGTGCCAGCAGTTTGGGGGCGCTTCGTGGCTACACCTTC
. TRBJ1-1 TRBV6-2/TRBV6-3 . CASSWGLNTEAFF TGTGCCAGCAGTTGGGGCCTGAACACTGAAGCTTTCTTT
medium-sized TRBJ2-1 TRBV5-4 . CASRPVNYNEQFF TGTGCCAGCCGCCCCGTGAACTACAATGAGCAGTTCTTC
. TRBJ1-1 TRBV27 . CASSPYTGVSTEAFF TGTGCCAGCAGTCCATATACGGGGGTGAGCACTGAAGCTTTCTTT
few TRBJ1-1 TRBV5-1 . CASSDTTRGNTEAFF TGCGCCAGCAGCGATACTACCAGGGGAAACACTGAAGCTTTCTTT
. TRBJ2-1 TRBV27 . CASSLLGDEQFF TGTGCCAGCAGTTTACTAGGGGATGAGCAGTTCTTC
. TRBJ1-6 TRBV3-1/TRBV3-2 . CASSPSGERSPLHF TGTGCCAGCAGCCCCTCAGGGGAGAGATCACCCCTCCACTTT
. TRBJ2-7 TRBV23-1 . CASSQRLVGDVVDEQYF TGCGCCAGCAGTCAAAGGCTGGTCGGGGACGTAGTGGACGAGCAGTACTTC
. TRBJ2-5 TRBV5-5 . CASSSLGHQETQYF TGTGCCAGCAGCTCCTTGGGACACCAAGAGACCCAGTACTTC
. TRBJ2-3 TRBV5-6 . CASSQVTTDTQYF TGTGCCAGCAGTCAAGTGACCACAGATACGCAGTATTTT
. TRBJ1-1 TRBV4-1 TRBD1 CASSQTPDRALNTEAFF TGCGCCAGCAGCCAAACCCCGGACAGGGCCTTGAACACTGAAGCTTTCTTT
. TRBJ2-2 TRBV5-1 TRBD1 CASSLDPTGTANTGELFF TGCGCCAGCAGCTTGGATCCGACAGGGACCGCGAACACCGGGGAGCTGTTTTTT
. TRBJ2-5 TRBV27 TRBD2 CASSVGGGRETQYF TGTGCCAGCAGTGTTGGCGGGGGGAGGGAGACCCAGTACTTC
. TRBJ1-2 TRBV7-9 . CASSSFRERAEMVYGYTF TGTGCCAGCAGCTCCTTTCGCGAGAGGGCGGAGATGGTCTATGGCTACACCTTC
. TRBJ2-7 TRBV15 . CATSRARDLAEQYF TGTGCCACCAGCAGAGCCAGGGATCTGGCCGAGCAGTACTTC
. TRBJ1-4 TRBV2 . CASTLGTSNEKLFF TGTGCCAGCACCTTAGGCACAAGTAATGAAAAACTGTTTTTT
. TRBJ2-7 TRBV7-6 . CASSLALTGALREQYF TGTGCCAGCAGCTTAGCTTTGACAGGAGCCCTAAGGGAGCAGTACTTC
. TRBJ1-5 TRBV11-2 TRBD1 CASSLGQGDQPQHF TGTGCCAGCAGCTTGGGACAGGGGGATCAGCCCCAGCATTTT
. TRBJ1-2 TRBV2 . CASKVGRLYYGYTF TGTGCCAGCAAAGTAGGACGGCTCTACTATGGCTACACCTTC
. TRBJ2-5 TRBV11-2 TRBD2 CASRITLGLAGGPRETQYF TGTGCCAGCAGAATTACCCTGGGACTAGCGGGGGGCCCCCGGGAGACCCAGTACTTC
. TRBJ2-3 TRBV5-8 . CASSQDGSSTDTQYF TGTGCCAGCAGCCAGGACGGCAGTAGCACAGATACGCAGTATTTT